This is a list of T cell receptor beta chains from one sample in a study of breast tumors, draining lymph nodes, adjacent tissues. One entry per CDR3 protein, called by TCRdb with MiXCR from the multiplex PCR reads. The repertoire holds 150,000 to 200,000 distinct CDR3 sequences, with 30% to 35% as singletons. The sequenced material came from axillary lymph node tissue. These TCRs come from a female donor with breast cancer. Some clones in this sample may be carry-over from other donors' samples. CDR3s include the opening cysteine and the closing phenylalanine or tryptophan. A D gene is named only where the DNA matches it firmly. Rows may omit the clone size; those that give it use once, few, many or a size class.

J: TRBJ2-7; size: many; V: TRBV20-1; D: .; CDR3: CSDGNGTYEQYF; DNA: TGCAGTGATGGTAACGGGACCTACGAGCAGTACTTC
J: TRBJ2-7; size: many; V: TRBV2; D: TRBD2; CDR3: CASISGRMVSYEQYF; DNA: TGTGCCTCAATTAGCGGGAGGATGGTGTCTTACGAGCAGTACTTC
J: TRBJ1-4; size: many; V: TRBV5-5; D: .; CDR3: CASSLKRGEKLFF; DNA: TGTGCCAGCAGCTTGAAGAGGGGTGAAAAACTGTTTTTT
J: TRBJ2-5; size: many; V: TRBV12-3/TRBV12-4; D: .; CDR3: CASSSAPGFQETQYF; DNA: TGTGCCAGCAGCTCCGCCCCGGGGTTCCAAGAGACCCAGTACTTC
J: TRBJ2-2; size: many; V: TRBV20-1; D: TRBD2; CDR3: CSAKRGTSGTGELFF; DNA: TGCAGTGCTAAGCGGGGGACTAGCGGCACCGGGGAGCTGTTTTTT
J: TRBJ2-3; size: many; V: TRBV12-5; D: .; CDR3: CASGPSDPQTDTQYF; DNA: TGTGCTAGTGGTCCGTCGGACCCTCAGACAGATACGCAGTATTTT
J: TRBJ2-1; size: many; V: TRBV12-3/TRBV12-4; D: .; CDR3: CASSRLPEQFF; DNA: TGTGCCAGCAGCCGCTTACCTGAGCAGTTCTTC
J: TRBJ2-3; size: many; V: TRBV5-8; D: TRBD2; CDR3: CASSSQGTSIPTDTQYF; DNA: TGTGCCAGCAGCTCCCAGGGGACTAGTATACCCACAGATACGCAGTATTTT
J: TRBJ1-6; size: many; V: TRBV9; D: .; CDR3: CASSVRAGRNSPLHF; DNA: TGTGCCAGCAGCGTACGGGCAGGGAGAAATTCACCCCTCCACTTT
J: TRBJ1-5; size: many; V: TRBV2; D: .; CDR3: CASTVRRVNQPQHF; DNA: TGTGCCAGCACGGTCAGGAGGGTCAATCAGCCCCAGCATTTT
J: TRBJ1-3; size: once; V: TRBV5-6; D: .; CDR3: CASSHWPENTIYF; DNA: TGTGCCAGCAGCCACTGGCCTGAGAACACCATATATTTT
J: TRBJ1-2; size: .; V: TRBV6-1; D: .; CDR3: CASNQRGRPSSGNTF; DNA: TGTGCCAGCAACCAACGGGGGCGTCCCAGCTCTGGAAACACCTTC
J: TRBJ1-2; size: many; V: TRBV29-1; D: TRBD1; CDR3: CSVGAGTGTYGYTF; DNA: TGCAGCGTTGGGGCGGGGACAGGGACCTATGGCTACACCTTC
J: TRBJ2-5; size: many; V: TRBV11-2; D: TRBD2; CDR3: CASSLTSGSQETQYF; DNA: TGTGCCAGCAGCTTGACTAGCGGCAGCCAAGAGACCCAGTACTTC
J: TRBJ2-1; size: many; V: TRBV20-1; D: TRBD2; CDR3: CSARSGLASTNEQFF; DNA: TGCAGTGCTAGATCAGGACTAGCGAGTACTAATGAGCAGTTCTTC
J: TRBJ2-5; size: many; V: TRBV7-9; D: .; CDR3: CASIQGGVQYF; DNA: TGTGCCAGCATCCAGGGGGGGGTCCAGTACTTC
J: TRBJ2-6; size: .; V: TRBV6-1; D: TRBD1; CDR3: CASRPGQGHSGANVLTF; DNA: TGTGCCAGCAGACCGGGACAGGGTCACTCTGGGGCCAACGTCCTGACTTTC
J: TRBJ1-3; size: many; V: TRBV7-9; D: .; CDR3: CASSRAGSSGNTIYF; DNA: TGTGCCAGCAGCCGAGCGGGGAGTTCTGGAAACACCATATATTTT
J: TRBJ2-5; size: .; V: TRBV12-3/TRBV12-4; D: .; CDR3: CVSSFYRLQETQYF; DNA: TGTGTCAGCAGTTTCTACCGGCTGCAAGAGACCCAGTACTTC
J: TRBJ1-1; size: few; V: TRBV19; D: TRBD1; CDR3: CASSLDRGTEAFF; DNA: TGTGCCAGTAGTCTAGACAGGGGCACTGAAGCTTTCTTT
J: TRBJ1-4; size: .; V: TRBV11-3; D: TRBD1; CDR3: CASSQAGGDRWNEKLFF; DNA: TGTGCCAGCAGCCAAGCCGGGGGGGACAGGTGGAATGAAAAACTGTTTTTT
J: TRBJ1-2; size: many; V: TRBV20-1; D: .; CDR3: CSATAEPYGYTF; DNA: TGCAGTGCCACAGCGGAACCATATGGCTACACCTTC